This TCR beta chain was profiled in a study of radiotherapy plus CTLA-4 blockade in lung cancer. About the study: Objective responses arose in 18% of patients, and about 32% experienced disease control. Whole-study results and caveats: There was expansion of tumor-derived TCR clones in blood after radiotherapy plus ipilimumab. Reports identified early blood T cell clone dynamics, with interferon-beta, as the best response predictor.

CDR1 is MNHNS, CDR2 SASEGT, per germline. This CDR3 region has 15 residues. Assay used: immunoSEQ multiplex PCR; TCRdb lists only in-frame clones, some missing. Here the sample spans tens of thousands of clones, around nine tenths being singletons. A remark on this clone: The antigen remains undetermined.

Alongside CTLA-4 blockade with ipilimumab, patients with chemo-refractory metastatic non-small-cell lung cancer received focal radiation. Sample: peripheral blood, taken from a patient treated with radiotherapy plus ipilimumab. The chain joins TRBV6-1 to TRBJ2-5, with D perhaps assigned TRBD1 or TRBD2 (8 bases each). The J call may be mistaken, given a closer DNA end match to TRBJ2-7. The sequence was collected from a human donor with non-small cell lung cancer whose response to radiotherapy plus ipilimumab could not be evaluated. The CDR3 sequence is CASSARTGTSYEQYF. CDR3 sequence (DNA): TGTGCCAGCAGTGCCCGGACAGGGACTAGCTACGAGCAGTACTTC.